Shown below are 4 T cell receptor beta chains from a single sample sequenced in a study of control samples from healthy donors and cancer patients. The table came from immunoSEQ multiplex PCR; TCRdb's copy has only in-frame clones and leaves some out. Among under 200,000 clones listed, 80% to 95% were seen once. The sequenced sample consisted of blood. The origin of the receptors is a woman under 40 in good health.

The chain combines TRBV27 with TRBJ1-3; tentative D call: TRBD1 (5 bases). Trimming pared 5 bases from V and 4 bases from J, leaving 18 bases between. CDR3 length: 16 amino acids. The V gene's germline CDR1 is MNHEY and CDR2 SMNVEV (reference sequence). The CDR3 DNA is TGTGCCAGCAGTCCGTACGCCGGGGCCGCCGGAAACACCATATATTTT. This gives the protein CASSPYAGAAGNTIYF.

This clone was seen just once. The chain is built from TRBV14 and TRBJ2-5; D is possibly TRBD1 (5 bases). The CDR3 is 17 amino acids. Germline-derived CDR1 and CDR2 are SGHDN and FVKESK. Trimming shortened V by 0 bases and J by 1 base, and 15 bases separated the two germline ends. CDR3 residues: CASSQERRGSLQETQYF. The CDR3 region has the DNA TGTGCCAGCAGCCAAGAAAGAAGGGGTTCCCTCCAAGAGACCCAGTACTTC.

J is TRBJ2-1 and V is TRBV30; 9 positions match TRBD2. The CDR3 is 12 residues long. Trimming at V came to 8 bases and at J to 8 bases, leaving 7 bases not matched to a gene. Germline lookup yields CDR1 GTSNPN and CDR2 SVGIG (reference sequence). The DNA of the CDR3 is TGTGCCCTCGCGGGAGGGTTTCATGAGCAGTTCTTC. Amino acid sequence: CALAGGFHEQFF.

The V and J genes are TRBV6-4 and TRBJ2-5, with a tentative D call TRBD2 (6 bases). Trimming took off 4 bases at V and 4 bases at J, with 10 bases between the two ends. CDR3 size: 13 residues. The germline V gene encodes CDR1 MRHNA and CDR2 SNTAGT. The CDR3 protein is CASSGGVGETQYF. In DNA form, the CDR3 reads TGTGCCAGCAGTGGGGGGGTTGGAGAGACCCAGTACTTC.